This is a list of T cell receptor beta chains from one sample in a study of graft-versus-host responses after intestinal transplantation. Profiled with immunoSEQ multiplex PCR; TCRdb holds only in-frame clones, not every one. The data show just under 65,000 clones, with 75% to 90% seen just once and less than 2% held by the top ten. This sample comprised ileum tissue, obtained more than 350 days after transplant. The receptor source for this set is a human patient who received an intestinal transplant, so some T cells may come from the graft donor. Both conserved end residues are part of each CDR3. D genes are given only for firm matches. Clone sizes are given selectively: once, few, many, or a class where the clone is expanded.

cdr3_length: 13; clone_size: .; v_call: TRBV6-6; d_call: TRBD1; j_call: TRBJ2-7; cdr3_aa: CASSYGQVYEQYF; cdr3_nt: TGTGCCAGCAGCTATGGACAGGTCTACGAGCAGTACTTC
cdr3_length: 14; clone_size: .; v_call: TRBV6-1; d_call: TRBD1; j_call: TRBJ1-5; cdr3_aa: CASKGQAPNQPQHF; cdr3_nt: TGTGCCAGCAAGGGACAGGCACCCAATCAGCCCCAGCATTTT
cdr3_length: 17; clone_size: .; v_call: TRBV28; d_call: TRBD1; j_call: TRBJ2-1; cdr3_aa: CASRPMVGQENYNEQFF; cdr3_nt: TGTGCCAGCAGACCGATGGTGGGACAGGAGAACTACAATGAGCAGTTCTTC
cdr3_length: 15; clone_size: .; v_call: TRBV7-2; d_call: .; j_call: TRBJ2-4; cdr3_aa: CASSLGAIAKNIQYF; cdr3_nt: TGTGCCAGCAGCTTAGGGGCTATAGCCAAAAACATTCAGTACTTC
cdr3_length: 13; clone_size: .; v_call: TRBV4-2; d_call: .; j_call: TRBJ2-7; cdr3_aa: CASSQEVAREQYF; cdr3_nt: TGTGCCAGCAGCCAAGAAGTAGCGAGGGAGCAGTACTTC
cdr3_length: 16; clone_size: .; v_call: TRBV28; d_call: TRBD2; j_call: TRBJ2-1; cdr3_aa: CASSLRPGLADNEQFF; cdr3_nt: TGTGCCAGCAGTTTACGACCGGGACTAGCGGATAATGAGCAGTTCTTC
cdr3_length: 12; clone_size: .; v_call: TRBV6-5; d_call: .; j_call: TRBJ2-1; cdr3_aa: CASTNSYNEQFF; cdr3_nt: TGTGCCAGCACTAACAGCTACAATGAGCAGTTCTTC
cdr3_length: 15; clone_size: .; v_call: TRBV7-2; d_call: .; j_call: TRBJ1-1; cdr3_aa: CASSHTTQRATEAFF; cdr3_nt: TGTGCCAGCAGTCATACGACCCAGAGGGCCACTGAAGCTTTCTTT
cdr3_length: 15; clone_size: few; v_call: TRBV5-6; d_call: .; j_call: TRBJ1-4; cdr3_aa: CASTPRGAANEKLFF; cdr3_nt: TGTGCCAGCACCCCTCGCGGGGCGGCTAATGAAAAACTGTTTTTT
cdr3_length: 14; clone_size: .; v_call: TRBV5-1; d_call: .; j_call: TRBJ1-1; cdr3_aa: CASSLVIDNTEAFF; cdr3_nt: TGCGCCAGCAGCTTGGTCATAGATAACACTGAAGCTTTCTTT
cdr3_length: 14; clone_size: .; v_call: TRBV5-5; d_call: TRBD1; j_call: TRBJ1-1; cdr3_aa: CASSLAGTGAEAFF; cdr3_nt: TGTGCCAGCAGCTTGGCAGGGACAGGGGCTGAAGCTTTCTTT
cdr3_length: 15; clone_size: .; v_call: TRBV6-6; d_call: .; j_call: TRBJ2-7; cdr3_aa: CASSSQGYTFYEQYF; cdr3_nt: TGTGCCAGCAGTTCTCAGGGCTACACCTTCTACGAGCAGTACTTC
cdr3_length: 14; clone_size: once; v_call: TRBV5-1; d_call: .; j_call: TRBJ1-6; cdr3_aa: CASRIQGGSSPLHF; cdr3_nt: TGCGCCAGCAGGATCCAGGGAGGTAGTTCACCCCTCCACTTT
cdr3_length: 15; clone_size: .; v_call: TRBV5-1; d_call: TRBD1; j_call: TRBJ2-3; cdr3_aa: CASSPGTGGTDTQYF; cdr3_nt: TGCGCCAGCAGCCCTGGGACAGGGGGCACAGATACGCAGTATTTT
cdr3_length: 11; clone_size: .; v_call: TRBV5-4; d_call: .; j_call: TRBJ1-1; cdr3_aa: CASSFGPEAFF; cdr3_nt: TGTGCCAGCAGCTTCGGTCCCGAAGCTTTCTTT
cdr3_length: 15; clone_size: .; v_call: TRBV29-1; d_call: TRBD1; j_call: TRBJ1-2; cdr3_aa: CSVEVYRGPNYGYTF; cdr3_nt: TGCAGCGTTGAAGTCTACAGGGGACCGAACTATGGCTACACCTTC
cdr3_length: 15; clone_size: .; v_call: TRBV14; d_call: TRBD1; j_call: TRBJ1-3; cdr3_aa: CASSPPQGAFNTIYF; cdr3_nt: TGTGCCAGCAGCCCCCCGCAGGGGGCTTTTAACACCATATATTTT
cdr3_length: 14; clone_size: .; v_call: TRBV30; d_call: TRBD1; j_call: TRBJ2-7; cdr3_aa: CAWTLRDRDYEQYF; cdr3_nt: TGTGCCTGGACCCTACGGGACAGGGACTACGAGCAGTACTTC
cdr3_length: 14; clone_size: .; v_call: TRBV2; d_call: TRBD1; j_call: TRBJ1-2; cdr3_aa: CASNPTGGHYGYTF; cdr3_nt: TGTGCCAGCAATCCGACAGGGGGTCACTATGGCTACACCTTC
cdr3_length: 16; clone_size: .; v_call: TRBV9; d_call: .; j_call: TRBJ2-3; cdr3_aa: CASSAEPGPRTDTQYF; cdr3_nt: TGTGCCAGCAGCGCAGAGCCGGGACCGCGCACAGATACGCAGTATTTT
cdr3_length: 14; clone_size: .; v_call: TRBV18; d_call: TRBD1; j_call: TRBJ2-5; cdr3_aa: CASSPTGGAKTQYF; cdr3_nt: TGTGCCAGCTCACCGACAGGGGGCGCGAAGACCCAGTACTTC
cdr3_length: 15; clone_size: .; v_call: TRBV7-8; d_call: .; j_call: TRBJ1-3; cdr3_aa: CASSLARTAGNTIYF; cdr3_nt: TGTGCCAGCAGCTTAGCCCGGACAGCTGGAAACACCATATATTTT